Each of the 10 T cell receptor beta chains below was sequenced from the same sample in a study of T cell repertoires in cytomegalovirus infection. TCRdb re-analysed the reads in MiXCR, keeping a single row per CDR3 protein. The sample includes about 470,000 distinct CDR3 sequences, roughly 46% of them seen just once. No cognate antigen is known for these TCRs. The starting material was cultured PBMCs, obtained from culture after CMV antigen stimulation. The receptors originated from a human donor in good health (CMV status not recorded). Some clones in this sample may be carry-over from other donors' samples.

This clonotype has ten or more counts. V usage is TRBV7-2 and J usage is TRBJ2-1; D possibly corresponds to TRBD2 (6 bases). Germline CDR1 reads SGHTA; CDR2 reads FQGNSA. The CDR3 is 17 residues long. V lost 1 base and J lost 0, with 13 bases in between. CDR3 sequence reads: CASSLVPRGSSYNEQFF. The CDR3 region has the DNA TGTGCCAGCAGCTTAGTTCCCCGGGGGAGCTCCTACAATGAGCAGTTCTTC.

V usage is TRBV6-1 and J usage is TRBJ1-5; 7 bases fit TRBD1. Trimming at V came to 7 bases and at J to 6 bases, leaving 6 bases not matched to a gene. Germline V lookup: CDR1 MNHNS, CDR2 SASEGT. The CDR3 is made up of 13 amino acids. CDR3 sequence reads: CASTGGVGQPQHF. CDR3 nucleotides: TGTGCCAGCACAGGGGGGGTGGGTCAGCCCCAGCATTTT.

The CDR3 nucleotides are TGTGCCAGCAGCTTCTCAGATTCCTACGAGCAGTACGTC. This translates into CASSFSDSYEQYV. The genes are TRBV7-8 and TRBJ2-7; D uncertain. V was pared by 3 bases and J by 1 base, with 7 bases between. Germline V gives CDR1 SGHVS, CDR2 FQNEAQ. The CDR3 consists of 13 residues.

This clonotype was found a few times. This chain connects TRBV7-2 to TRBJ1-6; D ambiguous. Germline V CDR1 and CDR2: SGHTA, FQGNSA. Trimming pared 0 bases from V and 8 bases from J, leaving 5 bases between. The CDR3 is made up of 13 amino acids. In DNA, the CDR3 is TGTGCCAGCAGCTTAGCAGGTTATTCACCCCTCCACTTT. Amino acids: CASSLAGYSPLHF.

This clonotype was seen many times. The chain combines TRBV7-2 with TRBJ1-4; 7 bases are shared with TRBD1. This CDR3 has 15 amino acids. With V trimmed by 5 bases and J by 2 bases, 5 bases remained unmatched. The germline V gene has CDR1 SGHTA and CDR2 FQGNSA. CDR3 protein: CASSPRQGTNEKLFF. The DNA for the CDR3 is TGTGCCAGCAGCCCCAGACAGGGCACTAATGAAAAACTGTTTTTT.

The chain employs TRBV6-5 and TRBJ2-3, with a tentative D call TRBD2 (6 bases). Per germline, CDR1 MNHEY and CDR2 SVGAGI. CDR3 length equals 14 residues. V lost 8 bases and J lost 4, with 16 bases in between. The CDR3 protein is CASVKEGAPDTQYF. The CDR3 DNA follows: TGTGCCAGCGTGAAGGAGGGAGCCCCAGATACGCAGTATTTT.

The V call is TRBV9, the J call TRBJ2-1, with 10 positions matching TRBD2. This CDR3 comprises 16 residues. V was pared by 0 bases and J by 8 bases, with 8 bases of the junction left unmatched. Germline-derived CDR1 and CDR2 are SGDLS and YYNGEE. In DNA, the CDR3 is TGTGCCAGCAGCGTAGGTCCGGGACTAGCGATGTATGAGCAGTTCTTC. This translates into CASSVGPGLAMYEQFF. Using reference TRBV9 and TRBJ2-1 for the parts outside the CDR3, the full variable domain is DSGVTQTPKHLITATGQRVTLRCSPRSGDLSVYWYQQSLDQGLQFLIQYYNGEERAKGNILERFSAQQFPDLHSELNLSSLELGDSALYFCASSVGPGLAMYEQFFGPGTRLTVL.

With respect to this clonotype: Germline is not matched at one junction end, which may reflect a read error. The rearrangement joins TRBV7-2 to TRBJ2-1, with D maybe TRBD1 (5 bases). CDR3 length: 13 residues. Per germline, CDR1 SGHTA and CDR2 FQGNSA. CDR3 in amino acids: CASSSTLSDRCVF. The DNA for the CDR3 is TGTGCCAGCAGCTCGACACTCTCAGACAGATGCGTCTTC.

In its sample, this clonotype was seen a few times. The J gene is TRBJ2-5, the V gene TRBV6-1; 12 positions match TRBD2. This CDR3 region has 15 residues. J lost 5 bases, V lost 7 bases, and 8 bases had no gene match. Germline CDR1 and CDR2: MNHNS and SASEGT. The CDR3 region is CASTLAGGRGETQYF. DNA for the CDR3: TGTGCCAGCACCCTAGCGGGGGGGCGGGGGGAGACCCAGTACTTC.

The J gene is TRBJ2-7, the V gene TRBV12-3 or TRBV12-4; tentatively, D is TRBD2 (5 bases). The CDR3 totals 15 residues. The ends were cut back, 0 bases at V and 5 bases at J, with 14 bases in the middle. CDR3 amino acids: CASSLARLAPDEQYF. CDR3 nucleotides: TGTGCCAGCAGTTTAGCGCGGCTAGCTCCCGACGAGCAGTACTTC.